The clone carrying this TCR beta chain was seen only a few times. Its antigen is unknown. Germline CDR1 is LNHDA and CDR2 is SQIVND (reference sequence). Trimming removed 2 bases at V and 15 bases at J, with 14 bases between. The CDR3 length is 13 residues. These data originate in a study of cytomegalovirus exposure and HLA in healthy donors. Findings and limits, study-wide: A highly shared variant cluster was judged a likely technical artifact.

This PCR relied on a set of 60 Vbeta primers and 13 Jbeta primers. The table came from immunoSEQ multiplex PCR; TCRdb's copy has only in-frame clones and leaves some out. The table shows approximately 290,000 clones, with 80% occurring only once. Sequencing was performed on PBMCs. V usage is TRBV19 and J usage is TRBJ1-6; no firm D call. The source of this sequence is a girl aged 2 to 9 in good health and CMV-seronegative. CDR3 in DNA: TGTGCCAGTAGTATAAGGTCGACAACCGTCCTCCACTTT. Its protein product is CASSIRSTTVLHF.